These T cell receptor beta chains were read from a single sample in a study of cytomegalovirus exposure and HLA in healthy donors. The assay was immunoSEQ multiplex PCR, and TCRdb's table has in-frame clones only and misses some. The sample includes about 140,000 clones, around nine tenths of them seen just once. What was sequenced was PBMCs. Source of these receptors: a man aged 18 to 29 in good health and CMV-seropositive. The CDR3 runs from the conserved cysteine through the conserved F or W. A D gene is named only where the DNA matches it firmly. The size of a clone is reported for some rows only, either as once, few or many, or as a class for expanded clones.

CASSLRQGADGYTF TGTGCCAGCAGTCTGAGGCAGGGGGCGGATGGCTACACCTTC TRBV7-2 once TRBJ1-2 TRBD1
CASSYSGAVGYTF TGTGCCAGCAGTTACTCGGGGGCAGTTGGCTACACCTTC TRBV6-5 - TRBJ1-2 -
CASSPSGTASYEQYF TGTGCCAGCTCACCCAGCGGAACAGCCTCCTACGAGCAGTACTTC TRBV18 - TRBJ2-7 -
CASSPRSAAWANEKLFF TGTGCCAGCAGTCCCCGGAGCGCAGCATGGGCTAATGAAAAACTGTTTTTT TRBV27 - TRBJ1-4 -
CASSIERGHTQYF TGTGCCAGTAGTATAGAAAGGGGCCATACGCAGTATTTT TRBV19 once TRBJ2-3 -
CASNEQGSSYEQYF TGTGCCAGCAATGAACAGGGGAGCTCCTACGAGCAGTACTTC TRBV6-1 - TRBJ2-7 TRBD1
CASSLSLAADTQYF TGTGCCAGTAGTCTTAGCTTAGCAGCGGATACGCAGTATTTT TRBV19 - TRBJ2-3 -
CASSPLMDRGATIPGNTIYF TGTGCCAGCTCACCTCTGATGGACAGGGGCGCTACTATCCCTGGAAACACCATATATTTT TRBV18 - TRBJ1-3 TRBD1
CASPTGNEQYF TGCGCCAGCCCGACAGGGAACGAGCAGTACTTC TRBV10-2 - TRBJ2-7 TRBD1
CASSPDGGWQPQHF TGCGCCAGCAGCCCGGATGGGGGCTGGCAGCCCCAGCATTTT TRBV5-1 few TRBJ1-5 -
CASSLVLFDEQFF TGTGCTAGCAGCTTAGTCCTTTTTGATGAGCAGTTCTTC TRBV7-7 - TRBJ2-1 -
CSVASGTSYNEQFF TGCAGCGTCGCTAGCGGGACCTCCTACAATGAGCAGTTCTTC TRBV29-1 - TRBJ2-1 TRBD2